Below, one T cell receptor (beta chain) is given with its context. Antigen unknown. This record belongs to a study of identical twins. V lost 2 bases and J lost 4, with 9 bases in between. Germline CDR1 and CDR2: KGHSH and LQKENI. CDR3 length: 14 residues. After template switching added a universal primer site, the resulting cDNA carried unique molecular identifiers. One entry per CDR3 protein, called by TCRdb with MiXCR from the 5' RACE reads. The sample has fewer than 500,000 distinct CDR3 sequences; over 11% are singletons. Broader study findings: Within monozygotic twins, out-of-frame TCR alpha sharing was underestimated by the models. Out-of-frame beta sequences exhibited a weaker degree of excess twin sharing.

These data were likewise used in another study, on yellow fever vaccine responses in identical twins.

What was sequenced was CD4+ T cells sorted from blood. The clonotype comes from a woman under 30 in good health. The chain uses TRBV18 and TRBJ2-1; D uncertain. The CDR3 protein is CASSPNLEYNEQFF. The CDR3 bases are TGTGCCAGCTCACCAAATCTGGAGTACAATGAGCAGTTCTTC.